This TCR beta chain emerged from a study of tumor-infiltrating lymphocytes in primary liver carcinoma. Across the whole study: Productive TCRbeta reads per sample were roughly 3.5 to 7.13 million, not differing by tissue.

This clonotype was seen a single time. This may be a read error, as it is one base from a much larger clone. RNA isolated from unsorted whole blood supplied the blood RNA, with germline DNA also extracted. The CDR3 loop spans 15 amino acids. Germline CDR1 is LGHNA and CDR2 is YNFKEQ. Trimming removed 0 bases from V and 4 bases from J, with 13 bases in between. Total RNA (roughly 0.45 ug) served as template for TCR beta cDNA synthesis primed by a constant-region primer. Amplification in three nested multiplex PCR rounds with slightly modified ARM-PCR gave rise to TCR beta libraries. The opening two PCR rounds, 10 cycles each, paired TRBV1-TRBV30 forward primers with a C-beta reverse primer. TCRdb passed the multiplex PCR reads through MiXCR, listing each CDR3 protein once. The table has approximately 300,000 distinct CDR3 sequences, 65% seen once.

The J gene is TRBJ2-7, the V gene TRBV4-2; unclear D gene. This clonotype was sampled from a man aged 35 to 55 with primary liver carcinoma and hepatitis B virus infection. Sequencing was carried out using peripheral blood. This CDR3 is CASSQDAQIVYEQYF. DNA of the CDR3: TGTGCCAGCAGCCAAGATGCCCAGATAGTGTACGAGCAGTACTTC.